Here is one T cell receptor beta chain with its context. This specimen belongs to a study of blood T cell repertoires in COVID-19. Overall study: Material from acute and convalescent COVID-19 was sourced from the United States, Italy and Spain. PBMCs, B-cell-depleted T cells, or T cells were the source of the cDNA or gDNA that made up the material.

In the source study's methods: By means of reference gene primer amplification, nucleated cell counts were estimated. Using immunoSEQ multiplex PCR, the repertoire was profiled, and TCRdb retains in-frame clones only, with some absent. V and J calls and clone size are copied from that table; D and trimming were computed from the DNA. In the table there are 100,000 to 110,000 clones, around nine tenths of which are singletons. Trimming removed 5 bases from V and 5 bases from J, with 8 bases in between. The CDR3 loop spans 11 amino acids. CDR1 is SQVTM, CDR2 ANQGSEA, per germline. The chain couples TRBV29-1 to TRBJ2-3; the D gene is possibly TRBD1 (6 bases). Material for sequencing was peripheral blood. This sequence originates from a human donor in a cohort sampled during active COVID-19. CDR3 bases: TGCAGCGTTCAGACAGGAGATACGCAGTATTTT. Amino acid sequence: CSVQTGDTQYF.